These 30 T cell receptor beta chains share one sample of origin, sequenced in a study of cytotoxic CD8 clonotypes in ibrutinib-treated CLL (dated by TCRdb to the early 2020s). The meaning of the sample's time point label: approximately 11 months on ibrutinib. Libraries were made using the immunoSEQ multiplex PCR assay. What TCRdb holds here is the immuneACCESS table cut down to in-frame rearrangements. Part of the clones is not present; checked against another copy, under half of the missing clones reflect an unresolved V gene, and the others are unexplained. The sample table holds over 200,000 clones, of which roughly 79% were seen once. About an eighth of the sample is held by the ten biggest clonotypes. This specimen consisted of PBMCs, obtained after 12 months of ibrutinib treatment. The receptor set was obtained from a human donor with chronic lymphocytic leukemia.

The V gene is TRBV28, the J gene TRBJ2-1, with TRBD1 as a possible D gene (6 bases). There are 15 residues in the CDR3. The V and J ends lost 5 bases and 1 base respectively, with 12 bases between them. Germline V gene sequence: CDR1 MDHEN, CDR2 SYDVKM. CDR3 DNA sequence: TGTGCCAGCAGTCCAAACAGGGTTTCCTACAATGAGCAGTTCTTC. Its translation is CASSPNRVSYNEQFF.

This clone turned up a few times. This chain connects TRBV10-2 to TRBJ2-1; no reliable D call. Germline V gene lookup returns CDR1 WSHSY and CDR2 SAAADI. CDR3 length equals 11 residues. V lost 8 bases, J lost 3 bases, and 5 bases lay in between. CDR3: CASQDYNEQFF. DNA of the CDR3: TGCGCCAGCCAGGACTACAATGAGCAGTTCTTC.

V usage is TRBV19 and J usage is TRBJ2-2; either TRBD1 or TRBD2 may fit D (5 bases each). V was cut by 5 bases and J by 8 bases, with 12 bases left in between. The CDR3 has 13 amino acids. Germline CDR1 is LNHDA and CDR2 is SQIVND (reference sequence). The CDR3 nucleotides read TGTGCCAGTAGTTCCGGGACGTCAGGGGAGCTGTTTTTT. As protein: CASSSGTSGELFF.

The J gene is TRBJ2-7, the V gene TRBV11-2, with D tentatively TRBD1 (6 bases). Germline V CDR1 and CDR2: SGHAT, FQNNGV. The CDR3 has 14 amino acids. Between the trimmed V and J ends, which lost 3 bases and 3 bases, there was a span of 12 bases. The CDR3, as DNA: TGTGCCAGCAGCTTGGACAGCCAATACTACGAGCAGTACTTC. It yields the protein CASSLDSQYYEQYF.

This sequence joins TRBV6-1 and TRBJ2-7; 9 bases agree with TRBD1. Germline V gene sequence: CDR1 MNHNS, CDR2 SASEGT. The CDR3 has 14 amino acids. V shed 6 bases and J 7 bases; nucleotides not matched to a gene: 10. Written as DNA, the CDR3 is TGTGCCAGCAGCCCGGGACAGGGCCCCTTGGAGCAGTACTTC. Translated, it gives CASSPGQGPLEQYF.

This clone was counted between two and nine times. CDR3 region: CASSPDGGRRETQYF. CDR3 nucleotides: TGTGCCAGCAGTCCCGACGGGGGGCGGCGGGAGACCCAGTACTTC. This chain links TRBV28 with TRBJ2-5, with a tentative D call TRBD2 (7 bases). Trimming removed 5 bases from V and 5 bases from J, with 18 bases in between. Germline values: CDR1 MDHEN, CDR2 SYDVKM. The CDR3 totals 15 residues.

For the CDR3, the DNA is TGTGCCAGCAGCCCGATCCAACCGGGGGAATACACCTTC. The encoded protein is CASSPIQPGEYTF. The rearrangement uses TRBV7-9 and TRBJ1-2; perhaps TRBD1 as D (5 bases). CDR3 length: 13 amino acids. Per germline, CDR1 SEHNR and CDR2 FQNEAQ (reference sequence). Trimming removed 5 bases at V and 11 bases at J, with 18 bases between.

V usage is TRBV5-6 and J usage is TRBJ1-2, with no clear D. The CDR3 spans 14 residues. CDR1 and CDR2 from the germline V gene are SGHDT and YYEEEE. V dropped 2 bases and J dropped 4 bases, with 12 bases sitting between them. The CDR3 DNA is TGTGCCAGCAGCTTCAACCGGAAGACCTATGGCTACACCTTC. Protein sequence: CASSFNRKTYGYTF. Together with reference TRBV5-6 and TRBJ1-2, the CDR3 gives the full variable domain: DAGVTQSPTHLIKTRGQQVTLRCSPKSGHDTVSWYQQALGQGPQFIFQYYEEEERQRGNFPDRFSGHQFPNYSSELNVNALLLGDSALYLCASSFNRKTYGYTFGSGTRLTVV.

The chain carries TRBV6-1 and TRBJ2-7; 9 nucleotides align to TRBD2. Trimming removed 9 bases from V and 4 bases from J; junction bases left unmatched: 7. Germline V gene sequence: CDR1 MNHNS, CDR2 SASEGT. The CDR3 loop spans 13 amino acids. The CDR3 sequence is CASARTSAYEQYF. The DNA of the CDR3 is TGTGCCAGTGCTAGGACTAGCGCGTACGAGCAGTACTTC.

The chain couples TRBV4-2 to TRBJ2-2; TRBD2 agrees at 12 bases. The CDR3 consists of 18 residues. The V gene's germline CDR1 is LGHNA and CDR2 YNFKEQ. The junction had 12 bases not matched to a gene; V was cut back by 4 bases and J by 6 bases. As DNA, the CDR3 is TGTGCCAGCAGCCCCGGCCCTCGACTAGCGGGAGACGCCGGGGAGCTGTTTTTT. Protein sequence: CASSPGPRLAGDAGELFF.

This sequence joins TRBV18 and TRBJ1-5, with D possibly being TRBD1 (5 bases). The CDR3 spans 15 residues. Germline V gene lookup returns CDR1 KGHSH and CDR2 LQKENI. The ends were cut back, 0 bases at V and 4 bases at J, with 10 bases in the middle. DNA of the CDR3: TGTGCCAGCTCACCACCGGCGGGGGGGAATCAGCCCCAGCATTTT. Residues: CASSPPAGGNQPQHF. Variable domain in full (rest from reference TRBV18 and TRBJ1-5): NAGVMQNPRHLVRRRGQEARLRCSPMKGHSHVYWYRQLPEEGLKFMVYLQKENIIDESGMPKERFSAEFPKEGPSILRIQQVVRGDSAAYFCASSPPAGGNQPQHFGDGTRLSIL.

V usage is TRBV6-6 and J usage is TRBJ1-3; D is unclear. CDR3 size: 15 residues. Germline assignment: CDR1 MNHNY and CDR2 SVGAGI (reference sequence). The V and J ends lost 6 bases and 0 bases respectively, with 12 bases between them. CDR3 residues: CASSPRGNSGNTIYF. CDR3 bases: TGTGCCAGCAGCCCCCGGGGAAACTCTGGAAACACCATATATTTT.

The J gene is TRBJ2-7, the V gene TRBV5-6, with D hard to call. V lost 2 bases and J 3 bases, leaving 12 bases between the germline ends. This CDR3 contains 14 residues. CDR1 is SGHDT, CDR2 YYEEEE, per germline. CDR3: CASSFTDLSYEQYF. The DNA of the CDR3 is TGTGCCAGCAGCTTCACCGACTTGAGCTACGAGCAGTACTTC.

This chain links TRBV28 with TRBJ1-5, with unresolved D. The germline CDR1 and CDR2 sequences are MDHEN and SYDVKM. The CDR3 spans 11 residues. CDR3 sequence: CAGGVNQPQHF. The CDR3 DNA sequence: TGTGCAGGCGGCGTGAATCAGCCCCAGCATTTT.

The chain carries TRBV5-1 and TRBJ1-3; TRBD1 matches 7 bases. In germline, CDR1 is SGHRS, CDR2 YFSETQ. Trimming at V came to 6 bases and at J to 1 base, leaving 4 bases not matched to a gene. The CDR3 runs to 14 residues. In DNA, the CDR3 is TGCGCCAGCACAGGGGGGAGTTCTGGAAACACCATATATTTT. Protein product: CASTGGSSGNTIYF.

The V call is TRBV9, the J call TRBJ1-4, with a weak D call TRBD1 (6 bases). CDR1 is SGDLS, CDR2 YYNGEE, per germline. Deletions cut 4 bases from V and 8 bases from J, with 18 bases between. The CDR3 spans 15 residues. The chain's CDR3 is CASSPGGRAGEKLFF. Written as DNA, the CDR3 is TGTGCCAGCAGCCCGGGGGGCAGGGCGGGCGAAAAACTGTTTTTT.

This rearrangement joins TRBV5-1 to TRBJ1-1; a weak D match, TRBD1 (5 bases). Deletions cut 0 bases from V and 3 bases from J, with 15 bases between. The CDR3 loop spans 16 amino acids. CDR1 SGHRS and CDR2 YFSETQ come from the germline V gene. The CDR3 coding sequence is TGCGCCAGCAGCTTGGAGGCAGGGCCTGGGGACACTGAAGCTTTCTTT. Translation gives CASSLEAGPGDTEAFF.

This sequence joins TRBV6-5 and TRBJ2-6; D gene uncertain. The V end was cut by 8 bases, the J end by 1 base, with 6 bases between. The CDR3 runs 13 residues. Germline V lookup: CDR1 MNHEY, CDR2 SVGAGI. The CDR3 bases are TGTGCCAGCTTAGAATCTGGGGCCAACGTCCTGACTTTC. Protein sequence: CASLESGANVLTF.

CDR3 sequence: CASRFSMGNTEAFF. The CDR3 DNA sequence: TGTGCCAGCAGATTCTCTATGGGGAACACTGAAGCTTTCTTT. The chain uses TRBV27 and TRBJ1-1, with D unresolved. Deletions cut 6 bases from V and 1 base from J, with 12 bases between. Germline-derived CDR1 and CDR2 are MNHEY and SMNVEV (reference sequence). The CDR3 runs 14 residues.

The chain recombines TRBV21-1 with TRBJ2-2; the table assigns TRBD2, which was not confirmed against the DNA. TRBV21-1 is noted as a pseudogene. The CDR3 has 18 amino acids. The DNA for the CDR3 is TGTGCCAGCAGCAAAGTTCCTAGCGGGAGGGGCGACACCGGGGAGCTGTTTTTT. Residues: CASSKVPSGRGDTGELFF.

The chain links TRBV28 to TRBJ1-5, with 8 positions matching TRBD1. The CDR3 covers 14 residues. With V trimmed by 8 bases and J by 6 bases, 9 bases remained unmatched. Germline CDR1 and CDR2: MDHEN and SYDVKM. Here the CDR3 reads CASQGAGVGQPQHF. CDR3 DNA: TGTGCCAGCCAGGGGGCTGGGGTCGGTCAGCCCCAGCATTTT.

In this sample, this clone turned up once. The chain employs TRBV7-9 and TRBJ1-2, with a weak D call TRBD1 (5 bases). Germline lookup yields CDR1 SEHNR and CDR2 FQNEAQ (reference sequence). V lost 5 bases and J lost 5, with 24 bases in between. The CDR3 totals 17 residues. DNA of the CDR3: TGTGCCAGCAGCCCAGCGATCAACAGGTACGAGAGATATGGCTACACCTTC. Its translation is CASSPAINRYERYGYTF. The full variable domain, in which reference TRBV7-9 and TRBJ1-2 provide the parts outside the CDR3, is DTGVSQNPRHKITKRGQNVTFRCDPISEHNRLYWYRQTLGQGPEFLTYFQNEAQLEKSRLLSDRFSAERPKGSFSTLEIQRTEQGDSAMYLCASSPAINRYERYGYTFGSGTRLTVV.

The rearrangement uses TRBV27 and TRBJ2-3; a weak D match, TRBD1 (5 bases). The V gene lost 6 bases and the J gene lost 5 bases, with 18 bases spanning the gap. This CDR3 spans 15 amino acids. CDR1 and CDR2 from the germline V gene are MNHEY and SMNVEV (reference sequence). The CDR3 region has the DNA TGTGCCAGCAGCTGGGGCGACCTGAGGATAGATACGCAGTATTTT. Translated, it gives CASSWGDLRIDTQYF.

The chain carries TRBV9 and TRBJ2-2, with 12 positions matching TRBD2. CDR3 length equals 16 residues. V dropped 3 bases and J dropped 7; count of bases not matched to a gene: 7. Germline values: CDR1 SGDLS, CDR2 YYNGEE. CDR3 residues: CASSGRLAGAIGELFF. The CDR3 DNA follows: TGTGCCAGCAGCGGCAGACTAGCGGGAGCGATCGGGGAGCTGTTTTTT. The whole variable domain, filled in from reference TRBV9 and TRBJ2-2, reads DSGVTQTPKHLITATGQRVTLRCSPRSGDLSVYWYQQSLDQGLQFLIQYYNGEERAKGNILERFSAQQFPDLHSELNLSSLELGDSALYFCASSGRLAGAIGELFFGEGSRLTVL.

The V gene is TRBV28, the J gene TRBJ1-4, with TRBD1 matching 11 bases. This CDR3 contains 19 residues. The germline CDR1 and CDR2 sequences are MDHEN and SYDVKM. V lost 5 bases, J lost 2 bases, and 13 bases stayed unmatched. The CDR3 nucleotides are TGTGCCAGCAGTACGCAATCCGGGACAGGGGGAAGTACTAATGAAAAACTGTTTTTT. It translates to CASSTQSGTGGSTNEKLFF. The full variable domain, completed using reference TRBV28 and TRBJ1-4, is DVKVTQSSRYLVKRTGEKVFLECVQDMDHENMFWYRQDPGLGLRLIYFSYDVKMKEKGDIPEGYSVSREKKERFSLILESASTNQTSMYLCASSTQSGTGGSTNEKLFFGSGTQLSVL.

The chain uses TRBV7-9 and TRBJ1-4; the D gene is possibly TRBD1 (5 bases). V was clipped by 1 base and J by 8 bases, with 17 bases between them. CDR3 length: 16 residues. Germline assignment: CDR1 SEHNR and CDR2 FQNEAQ (reference sequence). The CDR3 DNA follows: TGTGCCAGCAGCTTAGGCGACAGAGGGGTTAGGGAAAAACTGTTTTTT. It codes for CASSLGDRGVREKLFF. The variable domain in full, with the rest retrieved from reference TRBV7-9 and TRBJ1-4, is DTGVSQNPRHKITKRGQNVTFRCDPISEHNRLYWYRQTLGQGPEFLTYFQNEAQLEKSRLLSDRFSAERPKGSFSTLEIQRTEQGDSAMYLCASSLGDRGVREKLFFGSGTQLSVL.

The rearrangement joins TRBV11-2 to TRBJ2-3; no clear D. Between the trimmed V and J ends, which lost 5 bases and 8 bases, there was a span of 14 bases. Germline CDR1 SGHAT, CDR2 FQNNGV. There are 13 residues in the CDR3. This CDR3 reads CASSMDLIGTQYF. CDR3 coding DNA: TGTGCCAGCAGCATGGATTTAATAGGTACGCAGTATTTT.

This clone has just one count. This chain uses TRBV6-1 with TRBJ1-5, with TRBD1 as a possible D gene (6 bases). CDR1 is MNHNS and CDR2 is SASEGT in the germline V gene. This CDR3 is built from 15 residues. The V end lost 7 bases, the J end lost 2 bases, and 15 bases lay between the germline ends. The DNA of the CDR3 is TGTGCCAGCACCTTTTCAGGGGACGGCAATCAGCCCCAGCATTTT. Translating it yields CASTFSGDGNQPQHF.

This chain uses TRBV25-1 with TRBJ1-2; D perhaps matches TRBD1 (5 bases). Germline loops: CDR1 MGHDK, CDR2 SYGVNS. The germline V and J ends were trimmed by 10 bases and 5 bases, with 23 bases remaining between them. This CDR3 comprises 15 residues. The CDR3 sequence is CAIIGWAGSLYGYTF. CDR3 bases: TGTGCCATAATCGGATGGGCAGGGAGTCTATATGGCTACACCTTC.

The CDR3 region is CSARNFVEAFF. The CDR3 nucleotides read TGCAGTGCTAGAAACTTTGTTGAAGCTTTCTTT. The chain couples TRBV20-1 to TRBJ1-1; D is ambiguous. This CDR3 has 11 residues. Trimming took off 2 bases at V and 7 bases at J, with 8 bases between the two ends. Germline values: CDR1 DFQATT, CDR2 SNEGSKA (reference sequence).